What follows is one TCR beta chain and its context. The source of the sample is a study of T-cell reconstitution after alpha-beta-depleted transplantation in children. Unique molecular identifiers were used in preparing the TCRbeta library. TCRdb fed the PCR reads into MiXCR, producing one record per CDR3 protein. The sample includes around 380,000 distinct CDR3 sequences, about 11% seen only once; the top ten take roughly 6%. V was cut by 0 bases and J by 4 bases, with 10 bases left in between. Germline CDR1 is MNHEY and CDR2 is SVGAGI. This CDR3 comprises 15 residues. This receptor was identified in a human donor who donated a stem cell graft to a child with acute myeloid leukemia. The sample here was PBMCs from the stem cell graft donor, taken from the stem cell graft. The genes are TRBV6-5 and TRBJ1-5; D is unresolved. The CDR3 DNA follows: TGTGCCAGCAGTTACTCGCTCAGCAATAATCAGCCCCAGCATTTT. Its translation is CASSYSLSNNQPQHF.